This TCR beta chain was captured by sequencing in a study of blood T cell repertoires in COVID-19. Across the whole study: Material from acute and convalescent COVID-19 was sourced from the United States, Italy and Spain.

TCRdb keeps only in-frame clones here, not all; method: immunoSEQ multiplex PCR. The sample records approximately 230,000 clones, about 90% being singletons. Sequenced input: peripheral blood. This receptor was taken from an elderly man with acute or convalescent COVID-19.

This CDR3 reads CASSVTGIPGPTDTQYF. CDR3 bases: TGTGCCAGCAGCGTGACAGGGATTCCGGGCCCCACAGATACGCAGTATTTT. The chain couples TRBV7-2 to TRBJ2-3; 7 bases align to TRBD1. The germline CDR1 and CDR2 sequences are SGHTA and FQGNSA. The CDR3 covers 17 residues. Trimming took 5 bases from V and 2 from J; bases not matched to a gene: 13.